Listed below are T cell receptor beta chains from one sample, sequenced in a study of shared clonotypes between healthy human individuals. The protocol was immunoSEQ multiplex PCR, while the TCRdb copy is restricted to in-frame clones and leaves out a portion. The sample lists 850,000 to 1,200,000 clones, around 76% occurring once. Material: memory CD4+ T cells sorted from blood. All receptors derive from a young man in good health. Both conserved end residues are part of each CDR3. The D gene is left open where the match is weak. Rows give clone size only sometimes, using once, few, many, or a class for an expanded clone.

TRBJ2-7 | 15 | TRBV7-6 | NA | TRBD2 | TGTGCCAGCAGCCCCGAGACTAGCGGGGCCTACGAGCAGTACTTC | CASSPETSGAYEQYF
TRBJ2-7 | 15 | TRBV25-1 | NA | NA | TGTGCCAGCAGTGATGAAGCGAGACTCTCCTACGAGCAGTACTTC | CASSDEARLSYEQYF
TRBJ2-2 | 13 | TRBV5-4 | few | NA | TGTGCCAGCAGCTCCGCGAACACCGGGGAGCTGTTTTTT | CASSSANTGELFF
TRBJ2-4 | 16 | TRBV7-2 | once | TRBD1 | TGTGCCAGCAGCTTAGGGACAGGGGGTATCAAAAACATTCAGTACTTC | CASSLGTGGIKNIQYF
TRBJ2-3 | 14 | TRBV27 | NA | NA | TGTGCCAGCAGTTTGGGGGCCTGGTCAGATACGCAGTATTTT | CASSLGAWSDTQYF
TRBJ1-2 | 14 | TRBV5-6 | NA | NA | TGTGCCAGCAGGGCCCACGGGGTTTCGAGTGGCTACACCTTC | CASRAHGVSSGYTF
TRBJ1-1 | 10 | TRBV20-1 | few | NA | TGCAGTCGAGTTGGGACTGAAGCTTTCTTT | CSRVGTEAFF
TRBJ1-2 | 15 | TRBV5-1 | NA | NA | TGCGCCAGCAGCTTGTATGGGGTCGACGGGGATGGCTACACCTTC | CASSLYGVDGDGYTF
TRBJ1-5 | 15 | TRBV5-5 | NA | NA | TGTGCCAGCAGCTTGAGGGAGGCCGGCAATCAGCCCCAGCATTTT | CASSLREAGNQPQHF
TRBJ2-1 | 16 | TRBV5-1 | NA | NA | TGCGCCAGCAGCTTACTGGCGGGGTCCTCCTACAATGAGCAGTTCTTC | CASSLLAGSSYNEQFF
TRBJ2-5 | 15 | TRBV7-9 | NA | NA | TGTGCCAGCAGCTTAGCGCTTTTCGGGGCAGAGACCCAGTACTTC | CASSLALFGAETQYF
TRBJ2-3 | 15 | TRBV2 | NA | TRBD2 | TGTGCCAGCAAAAAAGCGGGAGGGAGCACAGATACGCAGTATTTT | CASKKAGGSTDTQYF
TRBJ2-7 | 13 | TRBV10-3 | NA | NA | TGTGCCATCAGTCCCTTGGGGTACTACGAGCAGTACTTC | CAISPLGYYEQYF
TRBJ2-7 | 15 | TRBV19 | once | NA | TGTGCCAGTAGTAATCCGGGACGGACTATCTACGAGCAGTACTTC | CASSNPGRTIYEQYF
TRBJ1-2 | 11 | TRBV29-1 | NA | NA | TGCAGCGTTGAGAGGGGGGGCGGCTACACCTTC | CSVERGGGYTF
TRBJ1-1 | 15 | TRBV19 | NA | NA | TGTGCCAGTACCCCGCCGGGACAAGGGATTAATGTGGCTTTCTTT | CASTPPGQGINVAFF
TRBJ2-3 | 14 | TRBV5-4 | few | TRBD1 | TGTGCCAGCAGCTTAACAGGGGAAACAGATACGCAGTATTTT | CASSLTGETDTQYF
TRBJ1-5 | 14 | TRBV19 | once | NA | TGTGCCAGTAGTATGGTAGGGGGGGGTCAGCCCCAGCATTTT | CASSMVGGGQPQHF
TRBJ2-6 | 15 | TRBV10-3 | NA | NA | TGTGCCATCTGGAGGGGGCCCTCTGGGGCCAACGTCCTGACTTTC | CAIWRGPSGANVLTF
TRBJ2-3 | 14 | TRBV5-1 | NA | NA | TGCGCCAGCAGCTTGGGACACTCCACAGATACGCAGTATTTT | CASSLGHSTDTQYF
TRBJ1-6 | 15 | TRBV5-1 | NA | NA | TGCGCCAGCAGCGTTTTAGCAGGGGATAATTCACCCCTCCACTTT | CASSVLAGDNSPLHF
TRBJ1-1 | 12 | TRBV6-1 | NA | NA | TGTGCCAGCCGTTTGTTGCGCACTGAAGCTTTCTTT | CASRLLRTEAFF
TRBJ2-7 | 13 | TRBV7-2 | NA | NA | TGTGCCAGCAGCGTAGACGTGGCGGCCGAGCAGTACTTC | CASSVDVAAEQYF
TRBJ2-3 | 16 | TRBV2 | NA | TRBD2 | TGTGCCAGCAGAGAGACTAGCGATTTAAGCACAGATACGCAGTATTTT | CASRETSDLSTDTQYF
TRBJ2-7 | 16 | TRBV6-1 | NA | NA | TGTGCCAGCAGTGAACCTGGGGCTACCCGGCCTTACGAGCAGTACTTC | CASSEPGATRPYEQYF
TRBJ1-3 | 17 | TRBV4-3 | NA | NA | TGCGCCAGCAGCCAAGAACCGACAGGCGCGTCCGGAAACACCATATATTTT | CASSQEPTGASGNTIYF
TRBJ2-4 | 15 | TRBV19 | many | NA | TGTGCCAGTAGTATCGCGAAACAGGCGGTAAACATTCAGTACTTC | CASSIAKQAVNIQYF
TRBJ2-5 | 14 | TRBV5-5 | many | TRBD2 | TGTGCCAGCAGCTCCTGGACTAGCGTAGAGACCCAGTACTTC | CASSSWTSVETQYF
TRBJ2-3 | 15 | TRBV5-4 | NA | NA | TGTGCCAGCAGCTTGGTTGCGGCCAGCACAGATACGCAGTATTTT | CASSLVAASTDTQYF
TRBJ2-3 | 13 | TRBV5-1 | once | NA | TGCGCCAGCAGCTTACCCACTAGCTCGACGCAGTATTTT | CASSLPTSSTQYF
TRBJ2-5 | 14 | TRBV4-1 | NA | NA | TGCGCCAGCAGCCCCCCTAGTTTCGGGGAGACCCAGTACTTC | CASSPPSFGETQYF
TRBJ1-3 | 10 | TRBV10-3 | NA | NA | TGTGCCATCAGTAGAAACACCATATATTTT | CAISRNTIYF
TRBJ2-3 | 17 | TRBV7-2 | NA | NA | TGTGCCAGCAGCTGGGGGGGCGTGGTCTTCGGACCAGATACGCAGTATTTT | CASSWGGVVFGPDTQYF
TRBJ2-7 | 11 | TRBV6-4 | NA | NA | TGTGCCAGCAGTGCCGTCTACGAGCAGTACTTC | CASSAVYEQYF
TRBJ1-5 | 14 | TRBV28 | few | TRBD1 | TGTGCCAGCAAGCCGGGACAGGGTCATCAGCCCCAGCATTTT | CASKPGQGHQPQHF